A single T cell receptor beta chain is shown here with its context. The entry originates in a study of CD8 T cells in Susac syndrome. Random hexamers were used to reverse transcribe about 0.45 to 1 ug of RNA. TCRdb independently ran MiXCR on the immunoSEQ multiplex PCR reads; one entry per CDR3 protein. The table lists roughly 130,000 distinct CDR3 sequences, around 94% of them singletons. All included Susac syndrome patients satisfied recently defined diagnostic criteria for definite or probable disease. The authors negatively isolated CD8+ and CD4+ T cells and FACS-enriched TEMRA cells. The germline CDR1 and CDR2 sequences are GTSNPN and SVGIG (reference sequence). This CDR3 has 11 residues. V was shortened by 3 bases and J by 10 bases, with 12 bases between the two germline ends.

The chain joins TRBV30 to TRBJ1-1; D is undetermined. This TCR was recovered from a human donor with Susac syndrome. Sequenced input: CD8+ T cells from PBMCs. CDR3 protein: CAWSEPQGAFF. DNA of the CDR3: TGTGCCTGGAGCGAGCCCCAAGGAGCTTTCTTT.